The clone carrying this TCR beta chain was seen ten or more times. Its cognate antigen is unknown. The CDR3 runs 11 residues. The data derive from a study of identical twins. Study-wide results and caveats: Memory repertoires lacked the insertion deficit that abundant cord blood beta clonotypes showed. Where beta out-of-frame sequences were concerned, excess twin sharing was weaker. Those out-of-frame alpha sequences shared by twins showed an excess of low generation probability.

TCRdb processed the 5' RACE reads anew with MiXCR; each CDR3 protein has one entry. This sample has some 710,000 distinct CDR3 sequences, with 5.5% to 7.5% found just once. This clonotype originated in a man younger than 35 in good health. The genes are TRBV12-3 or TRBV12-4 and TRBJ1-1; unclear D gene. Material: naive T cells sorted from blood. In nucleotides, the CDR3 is TGTCTCAGCAGGCGATACACTGAAGCTTTCTTT. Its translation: CLSRRYTEAFF.